This entry lists 19 T cell receptor beta chains sequenced from one sample in a study of T cells in Graves' hyperthyroidism and ophthalmopathy (dated by TCRdb to between 2017 and 2020). The library was produced with multiplex PCR. The reads were generated on an Illumina HiSeq 2000. The TCR beta CDR3 regions were amplified from the RNA transcripts. A first-round RT-PCR of the TCR CDR3 used the HTBI primer set with the Qiagen OneStep RT-PCR kit. TCRdb trimmed the raw reads at Q25, called clones with MiXCR and kept productive beta chains. Rows with one shared CDR3 protein collapse into an entry with the most common genes and DNA. In this sample the table shows 380,000 or so distinct CDR3 sequences, 15% to 20% of which occur a single time. The ten largest clonotypes hold 3% to 4% of the sample. Sequencing used blood. The source is a woman younger than 35 with Graves' hyperthyroidism.

V usage is TRBV6-1 and J usage is TRBJ2-7; 10 positions match TRBD2. Trimming took 5 bases from V and 5 from J; bases not matched to a gene: 12. This CDR3 is built from 16 residues. Germline loops: CDR1 MNHNS, CDR2 SASEGT. The chain's CDR3 is CASSRSMSGGADEQYF. CDR3 in DNA: TGTGCCAGCAGTCGATCTATGAGCGGGGGGGCCGACGAGCAGTACTTC.

This clonotype occurred many times. The rearrangement joins TRBV10-1 to TRBJ2-2; D not resolved. Germline loops: CDR1 WNHNN, CDR2 SYGVQD (reference sequence). This CDR3 spans 14 amino acids. Trimming removed 6 bases at V and 5 bases at J, with 13 bases between. CDR3 DNA: TGCGCCAGCAGCGGCCTGGTAGGAACCGGGGAGCTGTTTTTT. Protein: CASSGLVGTGELFF.

The table lists this clonotype with many counts. The chain employs TRBV20-1 and TRBJ2-5, with 14 bases matching TRBD2. The CDR3 contains 15 residues. The V gene end was trimmed by 4 bases and the J gene end by 4 bases; junction bases not matched to a gene: 5. Per the germline V gene, CDR1 is DFQATT and CDR2 is SNEGSKA (reference sequence). The CDR3 region has the DNA TGCAGTGCTAAGACTAGCGGGGGGGCCACAGAGACCCAGTACTTC. It is translated as CSAKTSGGATETQYF.

This clonotype was seen repeatedly, ten times or more. The chain has TRBV7-6 and TRBJ1-1; no definite D call. The CDR3 contains 16 residues. Germline-derived CDR1 and CDR2 are SGHVS and FNYEAQ. Trimming shortened V by 1 base and J by 4 bases, and 16 bases separated the two germline ends. CDR3 residues: CASSLGAVGAGTEAFF. The CDR3 DNA is TGTGCCAGCAGCTTAGGGGCAGTCGGTGCGGGCACTGAAGCTTTCTTT.

This clonotype was detected many times. CDR3 sequence: CASSPAGFGDTEAFF. The CDR3 bases are TGTGCCAGCAGCCCAGCAGGGTTCGGGGACACTGAAGCTTTCTTT. The V and J genes are TRBV9 and TRBJ1-1, with a weak D call TRBD1 (5 bases). V gave up 4 bases and J gave up 3 bases, with 16 bases separating them. Germline loops: CDR1 SGDLS, CDR2 YYNGEE. This CDR3 comprises 15 residues.

This clonotype was recorded once. The CDR3 loop reads CASSTTGETGEDQPQHF. CDR3 in DNA: TGTGCCAGCAGTACAACTGGGGAGACAGGGGAAGATCAGCCCCAGCATTTT. The chain carries TRBV28 and TRBJ1-5; TRBD1 matches 8 bases. The length of the CDR3 is 17 residues. V shed 5 bases, J shed 5 bases, and the junction held 14 bases outside the gene matches. CDR1 is MDHEN and CDR2 is SYDVKM in the germline V gene.

This clonotype came up many times. This sequence joins TRBV6-1 and TRBJ2-5; tentative D call: TRBD2 (5 bases). V lost 6 bases, J lost 3 bases, and 8 bases lay in between. Germline V gives CDR1 MNHNS, CDR2 SASEGT. The CDR3 contains 12 residues. CDR3 in amino acids: CASRPSKETQYF. The CDR3 DNA follows: TGTGCCAGCAGACCTAGCAAAGAGACCCAGTACTTC.

V gene TRBV6-1 combines with J gene TRBJ1-2; TRBD1 matches 7 bases. CDR3 length equals 15 residues. The junction had 13 bases not matched to a gene; V was cut back by 6 bases and J by 6 bases. The germline V gene encodes CDR1 MNHNS and CDR2 SASEGT. This chain's CDR3 is CASSPRTGRSHGYTF. CDR3 nucleotides: TGTGCCAGCAGCCCTAGGACAGGAAGGTCCCATGGCTACACCTTC.

This clonotype was found many times. The CDR3 is CASSTHRGQDQPQHF. CDR3 sequence (DNA): TGCGCCAGCAGCACCCACAGGGGGCAGGATCAGCCCCAGCATTTT. The rearrangement joins TRBV4-1 to TRBJ1-5, with 9 bases identical to TRBD1. Per germline, CDR1 MGHRA and CDR2 YSYEKL. V was pared by 5 bases and J by 5 bases, with 7 bases of the junction left unmatched. This CDR3 is built from 15 residues.

This clonotype was seen at least ten times. The V call is TRBV5-1, the J call TRBJ2-7; TRBD2 matches at 11 bases. CDR1 and CDR2 (germline): SGHRS, YFSETQ. The CDR3 runs to 17 residues. V lost 0 bases and J lost 1; bases outside the gene matches: 6. CDR3 region: CASSLGSGGADSYEQYF. The CDR3 coding sequence is TGCGCCAGCAGCTTGGGTAGCGGGGGGGCCGATTCCTACGAGCAGTACTTC.

There are a few counts of this clonotype. The rearrangement links TRBV2 to TRBJ1-6; D might be TRBD1 (6 bases). V was clipped by 4 bases and J by 5 bases, with 15 bases between them. Germline V lookup: CDR1 SNHLY, CDR2 FYNNEI. This CDR3 is built from 16 residues. CDR3 sequence (DNA): TGTGCCAGCAGTGCTCTCGGACAGATGGATAATTCACCCCTCCACTTT. Amino acid sequence: CASSALGQMDNSPLHF.

The gene calls are TRBV6-2 or TRBV6-3 and TRBJ1-2; D is ambiguous. The germline V and J ends were trimmed by 8 bases and 2 bases, with 12 bases remaining between them. CDR1 is MNHEY, CDR2 SVGEGT, per germline. The CDR3 extends over 13 amino acids. This CDR3 is CASVAGPNYGYTF. The DNA for the CDR3 is TGTGCCAGCGTCGCCGGTCCGAACTATGGCTACACCTTC.

Many counts were recorded for this clonotype. V and J are TRBV6-1 and TRBJ1-6; 9 bases agree with TRBD1. The ends lost 7 bases at V and 9 bases at J; junction bases unmatched: 7. The germline V gene has CDR1 MNHNS and CDR2 SASEGT. The CDR3 sequence is 14 residues long. CDR3 coding DNA: TGTGCCAGCACTGCGACAGGGGGAAGTTCACCCCTCCACTTT. Amino acid sequence: CASTATGGSSPLHF.

This clonotype was picked up many times. The rearrangement links TRBV28 to TRBJ1-2, with 9 bases fitting TRBD1. The CDR3 has 14 residues. Unmatched junction bases numbered 4, after V lost 5 bases and J lost 3 bases. The germline CDR1 and CDR2 sequences are MDHEN and SYDVKM. The CDR3: CASSTQGADYGYTF. CDR3 DNA sequence: TGTGCCAGCAGTACACAGGGGGCTGACTATGGCTACACCTTC.

The chain joins TRBV7-3 to TRBJ1-1, with 8 bases matching TRBD1. The CDR3 contains 15 residues. Losses at the gene ends were 5 bases for V and 1 base for J; bases not matched to a gene: 6. CDR1 is SGHTA, CDR2 FQGTGA, per germline. CDR3 sequence reads: CASSPRTGRNTEAFF. The CDR3 region has the DNA TGTGCCAGCAGCCCCCGGACAGGGCGGAACACTGAAGCTTTCTTT.

The rearrangement uses TRBV20-1 and TRBJ2-5; 10 bases fit TRBD1. Trimming cost V 6 bases and J 5 bases; bases outside gene matches: 6. The germline gives CDR1 DFQATT, CDR2 SNEGSKA (reference sequence). This CDR3 comprises 13 residues. The CDR3 loop is CSAFDRGPETQYF. The DNA of the CDR3 is TGCAGTGCCTTTGACAGGGGGCCCGAGACCCAGTACTTC.

This clonotype showed up many times. The DNA of the CDR3 is TGTGCCAGTAGTAGGTATCAGGTGGACTATGGCTACACCTTC. Amino acid sequence: CASSRYQVDYGYTF. The J gene is TRBJ1-2, the V gene TRBV19; D not certain. The V end lost 4 bases, the J end lost 3 bases, and 12 bases lay between the germline ends. The CDR3 length is 14 residues. CDR1 and CDR2 (germline): LNHDA, SQIVND (reference sequence). The entire variable domain, with the rest obtained from reference TRBV19 and TRBJ1-2, is as follows: DGGITQSPKYLFRKEGQNVTLSCEQNLNHDAMYWYRQDPGQGLRLIYYSQIVNDFQKGDIAEGYSVSREKKESFPLTVTSAQKNPTAFYLCASSRYQVDYGYTFGSGTRLTVV.

The chain employs TRBV19 and TRBJ2-2, with a weak D call TRBD2 (6 bases). The CDR3 is 15 residues long. Germline V gene sequence: CDR1 LNHDA, CDR2 SQIVND (reference sequence). Trimming shortened V by 3 bases and J by 4 bases, and 12 bases separated the two germline ends. The CDR3 sequence is CASSILSGATGELFF. The CDR3 bases are TGTGCCAGTAGTATCCTTAGCGGCGCCACCGGGGAGCTGTTTTTT. Together with reference TRBV19 and TRBJ2-2, the CDR3 gives the full variable domain: DGGITQSPKYLFRKEGQNVTLSCEQNLNHDAMYWYRQDPGQGLRLIYYSQIVNDFQKGDIAEGYSVSREKKESFPLTVTSAQKNPTAFYLCASSILSGATGELFFGEGSRLTVL.

This chain links TRBV29-1 with TRBJ2-2, with 8 bases identical to TRBD2. Germline V gene sequence: CDR1 SQVTM, CDR2 ANQGSEA. The trim removed 7 bases at V and 0 bases at J, leaving 4 bases unmatched. The CDR3 spans 14 residues. DNA of the CDR3: TGCAGCGCTTTAGCGGGGCCGAACACCGGGGAGCTGTTTTTT. As protein: CSALAGPNTGELFF.